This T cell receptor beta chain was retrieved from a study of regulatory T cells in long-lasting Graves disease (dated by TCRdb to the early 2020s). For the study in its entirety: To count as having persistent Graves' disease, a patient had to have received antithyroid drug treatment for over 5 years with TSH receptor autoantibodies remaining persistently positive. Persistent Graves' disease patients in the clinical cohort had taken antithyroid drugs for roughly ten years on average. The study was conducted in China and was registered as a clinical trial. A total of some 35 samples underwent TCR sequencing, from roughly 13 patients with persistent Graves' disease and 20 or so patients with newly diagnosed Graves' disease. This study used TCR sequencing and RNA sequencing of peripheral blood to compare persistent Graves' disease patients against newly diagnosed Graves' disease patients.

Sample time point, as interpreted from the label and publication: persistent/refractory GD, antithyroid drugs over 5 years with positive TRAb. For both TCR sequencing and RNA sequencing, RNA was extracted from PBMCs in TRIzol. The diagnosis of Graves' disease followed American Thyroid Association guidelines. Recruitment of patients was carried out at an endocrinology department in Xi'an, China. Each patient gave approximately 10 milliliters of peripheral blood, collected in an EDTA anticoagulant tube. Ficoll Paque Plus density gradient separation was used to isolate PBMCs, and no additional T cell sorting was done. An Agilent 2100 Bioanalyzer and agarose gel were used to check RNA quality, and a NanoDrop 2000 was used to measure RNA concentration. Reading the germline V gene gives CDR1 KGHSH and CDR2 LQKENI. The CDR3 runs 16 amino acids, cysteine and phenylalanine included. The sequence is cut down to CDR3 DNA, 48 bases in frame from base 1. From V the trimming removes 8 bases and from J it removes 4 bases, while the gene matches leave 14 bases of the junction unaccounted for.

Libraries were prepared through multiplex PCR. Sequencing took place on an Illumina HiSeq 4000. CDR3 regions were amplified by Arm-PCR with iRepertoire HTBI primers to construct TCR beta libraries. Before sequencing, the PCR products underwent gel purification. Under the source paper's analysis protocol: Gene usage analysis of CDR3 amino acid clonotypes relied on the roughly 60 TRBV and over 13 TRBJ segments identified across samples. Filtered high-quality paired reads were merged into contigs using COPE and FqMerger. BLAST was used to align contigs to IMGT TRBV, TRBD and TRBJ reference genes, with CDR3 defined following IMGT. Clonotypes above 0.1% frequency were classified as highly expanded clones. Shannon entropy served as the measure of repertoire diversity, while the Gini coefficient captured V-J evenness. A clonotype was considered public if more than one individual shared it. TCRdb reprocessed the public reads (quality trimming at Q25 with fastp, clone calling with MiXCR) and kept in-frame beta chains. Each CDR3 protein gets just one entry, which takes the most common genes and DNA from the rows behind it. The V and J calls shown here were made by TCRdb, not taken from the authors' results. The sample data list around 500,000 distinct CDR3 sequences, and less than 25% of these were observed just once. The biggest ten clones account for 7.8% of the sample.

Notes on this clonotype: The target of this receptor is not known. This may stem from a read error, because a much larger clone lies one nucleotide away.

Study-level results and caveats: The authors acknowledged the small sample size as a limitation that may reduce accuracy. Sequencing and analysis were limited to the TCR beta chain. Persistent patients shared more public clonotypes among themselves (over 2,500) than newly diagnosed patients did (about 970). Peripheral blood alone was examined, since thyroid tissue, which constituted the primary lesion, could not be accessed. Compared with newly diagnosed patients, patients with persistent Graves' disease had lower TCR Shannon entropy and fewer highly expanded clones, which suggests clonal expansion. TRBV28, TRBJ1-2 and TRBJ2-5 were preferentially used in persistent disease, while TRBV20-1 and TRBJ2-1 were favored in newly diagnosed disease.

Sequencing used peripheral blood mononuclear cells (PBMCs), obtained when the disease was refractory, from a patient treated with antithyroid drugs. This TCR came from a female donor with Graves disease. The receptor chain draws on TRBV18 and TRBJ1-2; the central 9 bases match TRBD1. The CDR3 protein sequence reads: CASTPRPPGQGYGYTF. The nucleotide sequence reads TGTGCCAGCACTCCAAGACCTCCGGGACAGGGCTATGGCTACACCTTC.